The rows below give T cell receptor beta chains drawn from one sample of a study of blood T cell repertoires in COVID-19. Here immunoSEQ multiplex PCR was the method, and the copy in TCRdb shows in-frame clones only, minus some. The sample records around 180,000 clones, 86% being singletons. Input material: PBMCs or T cells enriched from blood (not recorded which). Source of these receptors: a woman younger than 45 who had recovered from COVID-19. The CDR3 runs from the conserved cysteine through the conserved F or W. The D gene is left open where the match is weak. Part of the rows lack a size; the others show once, few, many or a class for expanded clones.

-,-,TRBV2,TRBJ2-3,CASSGHGAVSTDTQYF,TGTGCCAGCAGCGGCCATGGAGCGGTTAGCACAGATACGCAGTATTTT
TRBD1,-,TRBV7-3,TRBJ2-1,CASSPNPPGQPNEQFF,TGTGCCAGCAGCCCCAACCCCCCGGGACAGCCCAATGAGCAGTTCTTC
-,-,TRBV7-2,TRBJ2-2,CASRKDPGYLYTGELFF,TGTGCCAGCAGAAAAGACCCAGGGTATCTCTACACCGGGGAGCTGTTTTTT
-,-,TRBV5-6,TRBJ2-3,CASSPGQRGDTQYF,TGTGCCAGCAGCCCCGGACAGAGGGGAGATACGCAGTATTTT
TRBD2,-,TRBV7-2,TRBJ2-1,CASSLAGTTEVEQFF,TGTGCCAGCAGCTTAGCAGGGACTACCGAGGTAGAGCAGTTCTTC
-,few,TRBV5-5,TRBJ1-5,CASSLSGTNQPQHF,TGTGCCAGCAGCTTGAGTGGGACAAATCAGCCCCAGCATTTT
TRBD2,-,TRBV10-3,TRBJ2-5,CAISESAPGGTETQYF,TGTGCCATCAGTGAGTCTGCCCCCGGGGGGACCGAGACCCAGTACTTC
TRBD1,-,TRBV11-2,TRBJ1-2,CASSSTQEGTGVYTNGYTF,TGTGCCAGCAGCTCAACCCAAGAGGGGACAGGGGTGTATACTAATGGCTACACCTTC
-,-,TRBV6-6,TRBJ2-1,CAIDSLTNNEQFF,TGTGCAATAGACAGCCTTACCAACAATGAGCAGTTCTTC
-,-,TRBV14,TRBJ1-1,CASSPHGASEAFF,TGTGCCAGCAGCCCGCATGGGGCCTCTGAAGCTTTCTTT
TRBD1,-,TRBV5-4,TRBJ2-2,CASLRQGANGELFF,TGTGCCAGCCTGAGACAGGGGGCGAACGGGGAGCTGTTTTTT
TRBD1,-,TRBV3-1/TRBV3-2,TRBJ2-7,CASSPWTGTGEQYF,TGTGCCAGCAGCCCGTGGACAGGGACGGGGGAGCAGTACTTC
-,-,TRBV28,TRBJ2-3,CASSFSPIWEVPPDTQYF,TGTGCCAGCAGTTTTTCTCCCATTTGGGAGGTCCCCCCAGATACGCAGTATTTT
-,-,TRBV6-5,TRBJ2-1,CASIRLSERHNEQFF,TGTGCCAGCATCCGCCTGTCTGAGAGGCACAATGAGCAGTTCTTC
-,-,TRBV5-1,TRBJ1-1,CASSPFDADTEAFF,TGCGCCAGCAGCCCGTTTGATGCGGACACTGAAGCTTTCTTT
-,-,TRBV9,TRBJ1-3,CASSVLGGFGNTIYF,TGTGCCAGCAGCGTCCTGGGAGGGTTTGGAAACACCATATATTTT
-,-,TRBV7-8,TRBJ1-1,CASSLGQGIRLNKNTEAFF,TGTGCCAGCAGCTTAGGGCAGGGAATACGTTTAAACAAGAACACTGAAGCTTTCTTT
TRBD2,-,TRBV28,TRBJ2-4,CATPGGMNIQYF,TGTGCCACCCCCGGGGGGATGAACATTCAGTACTTC
TRBD1,-,TRBV6-5,TRBJ2-5,CASSRTGQETQYF,TGTGCCAGCAGCAGGACAGGCCAAGAGACCCAGTACTTC
-,once,TRBV10-3,TRBJ1-2,CAISERAFRDYGYTF,TGTGCCATCAGTGAACGAGCATTCAGGGACTATGGCTACACCTTC
-,-,TRBV7-8,TRBJ1-5,CASSPLEGYQPQHF,TGTGCCAGCAGCCCCCTTGAGGGCTATCAGCCCCAGCATTTT
-,-,TRBV28,TRBJ1-3,CASSFFRERVGNTIYF,TGTGCCAGCAGTTTTTTTCGGGAGCGAGTAGGAAACACCATATATTTT
TRBD1,-,TRBV6-5,TRBJ2-7,CASRPTGDSYEQYF,TGTGCCAGCAGGCCGACAGGGGACTCCTACGAGCAGTACTTC
TRBD2,-,TRBV28,TRBJ2-3,CASSRYQAGGTDTQYF,TGTGCCAGCAGTCGGTACCAAGCGGGAGGCACAGATACGCAGTATTTT
-,-,TRBV9,TRBJ2-2,CASSVVAGTTGELFF,TGTGCCAGCAGCGTAGTGGCGGGAACGACCGGGGAGCTGTTTTTT
-,-,TRBV5-1,TRBJ2-3,CASSLGPGSLLRTDTQYF,TGCGCCAGCAGCTTGGGACCCGGGTCCCTCCTCCGCACAGATACGCAGTATTTT
TRBD1,-,TRBV28,TRBJ1-2,CASSLAGQTFGYTF,TGTGCCAGCAGTTTGGCGGGACAGACGTTCGGCTACACCTTC
TRBD2,-,TRBV24-1,TRBJ2-1,CATSVRFGTSGTGEQFF,TGTGCCACCAGTGTAAGATTTGGGACTAGCGGGACTGGGGAGCAGTTCTTC
TRBD1,-,TRBV27,TRBJ2-1,CASSPRNRDRGRYEQFF,TGTGCCAGCAGCCCACGCAACCGGGACAGGGGGAGATATGAGCAGTTCTTC
TRBD2,-,TRBV7-8,TRBJ2-1,CASSFLAGESYNEQFF,TGTGCCAGCAGCTTTCTAGCGGGAGAGTCCTACAATGAGCAGTTCTTC
-,-,TRBV23-1,TRBJ2-7,CASSRATGFYEQYF,TGCGCCAGCAGTCGGGCGACAGGATTCTACGAGCAGTACTTC
-,-,TRBV2,TRBJ2-7,CARASDSSSYEQYF,TGTGCCAGGGCTTCGGACAGCTCCTCCTACGAGCAGTACTTC
-,-,TRBV7-9,TRBJ2-6,CASSLTSYGANVLTF,TGTGCCAGCAGCCTGACTAGTTATGGGGCCAACGTCCTGACTTTC
-,-,TRBV5-4,TRBJ1-5,CASSLSGGNQPQHF,TGTGCCAGCAGCTTATCGGGGGGCAATCAGCCCCAGCATTTT
-,-,TRBV15,TRBJ2-7,CATSRIAANSEEQYF,TGTGCCACCAGCAGAATAGCGGCCAATTCGGAGGAGCAGTACTTC
-,-,TRBV5-6,TRBJ2-5,CASSSGFQETQYF,TGTGCCAGCAGCTCCGGGTTCCAAGAGACCCAGTACTTC
-,-,TRBV2,TRBJ1-4,CASSEPGQTDEKLFF,TGTGCCAGCAGTGAACCGGGACAAACAGACGAAAAACTGTTTTTT
-,-,TRBV29-1,TRBJ2-7,CSVWAGSPGYEQYF,TGCAGCGTTTGGGCCGGGAGTCCTGGGTACGAGCAGTACTTC
-,-,TRBV10-3,TRBJ1-1,CAIRRENTEAFF,TGTGCCATCAGGAGGGAGAACACTGAAGCTTTCTTT
TRBD2,-,TRBV5-6,TRBJ2-3,CASSLVSSGSDTDTQYF,TGTGCCAGCAGCTTGGTGTCTAGCGGGAGTGACACAGATACGCAGTATTTT
-,-,TRBV5-4,TRBJ2-3,CASSFGITTDTQYF,TGTGCCAGCAGCTTCGGTATAACCACAGATACGCAGTATTTT
-,-,TRBV5-1,TRBJ1-6,CASSLQGPDDNSPLHF,TGCGCCAGCAGCTTACAGGGCCCAGACGATAATTCACCCCTCCACTTT
-,-,TRBV6-5,TRBJ1-5,CASSYGGVNQPQHF,TGTGCCAGCAGTTACGGAGGAGTAAATCAGCCCCAGCATTTT
-,-,TRBV6-1,TRBJ2-7,CASSDLYEQYF,TGTGCCAGCAGTGATTTATACGAGCAGTACTTC
-,-,TRBV28,TRBJ1-5,CASRAPGMGNQPQHF,TGTGCCAGCAGGGCCCCAGGAATGGGCAATCAGCCCCAGCATTTT
TRBD1,-,TRBV29-1,TRBJ2-7,CSVRDSPYEQYF,TGCAGCGTCCGGGACAGCCCCTACGAGCAGTACTTC
TRBD1,-,TRBV10-3,TRBJ1-4,CAISDPRQGSNEKLFF,TGTGCCATCAGTGACCCAAGACAGGGATCTAATGAAAAACTGTTTTTT
-,-,TRBV27,TRBJ2-3,CASSRRGLSTDTQYF,TGTGCCAGCAGTAGACGAGGACTAAGCACAGATACGCAGTATTTT
TRBD2,-,TRBV30,TRBJ2-3,CAWSRAGGPGTDTQYF,TGTGCCTGGAGTCGGGCGGGAGGGCCGGGCACAGATACGCAGTATTTT
-,-,TRBV7-8,TRBJ2-1,CASSIFGGSSYNEQFF,TGTGCCAGCAGCATCTTTGGGGGGAGCTCCTACAATGAGCAGTTCTTC
-,-,TRBV28,TRBJ2-1,CASSLSPGQGGLAGVGEQFF,TGTGCCAGCAGTTTATCACCGGGACAGGGCGGATTAGCGGGAGTTGGTGAGCAGTTCTTC
-,-,TRBV28,TRBJ1-2,CASLSRGRSDGYTF,TGTGCCAGCCTCTCTAGGGGTCGGAGCGATGGCTACACCTTC
TRBD1,once,TRBV5-1,TRBJ1-4,CASSLGDRKNEKLFF,TGCGCCAGCAGCTTGGGGGACAGAAAAAATGAAAAACTGTTTTTT
TRBD1,-,TRBV5-3,TRBJ1-2,CARSSGASTGTGNGYTF,TGTGCCAGAAGCTCCGGGGCTTCAACCGGGACAGGTAATGGCTACACCTTC